Following are 19 T cell receptor beta chains from one sample sequenced in a study of cytomegalovirus exposure and HLA in healthy donors. The repertoire was sequenced with immunoSEQ multiplex PCR; TCRdb's copy has only in-frame clones and lacks some. Seen here are fewer than 150,000 clones, around 88% observed once, and the top ten hold 7% to 9%. Sequencing was carried out using PBMCs. These receptors came from a young woman in good health and CMV-seropositive.

The gene calls are TRBV6-6 and TRBJ1-4; maybe TRBD1 (5 bases). The CDR3 covers 15 residues. Germline V CDR1 and CDR2: MNHNY, SVGAGI (reference sequence). The V and J ends lost 6 bases and 8 bases respectively, with 19 bases between them. DNA of the CDR3: TGTGCCAGCAGCCCTAAGGACATCGCGGGGGAAAAACTGTTTTTT. Its protein product is CASSPKDIAGEKLFF.

This rearrangement joins TRBV4-2 to TRBJ2-2; 11 nucleotides agree with TRBD1. Germline V lookup: CDR1 LGHNA, CDR2 YNFKEQ. V shed 3 bases, J shed 0 bases, and the junction held 0 bases outside the gene matches. CDR3 length equals 16 residues. DNA for the CDR3: TGTGCCAGCAGCCAGGGACAGGGGGCGAACACCGGGGAGCTGTTTTTT. It translates to CASSQGQGANTGELFF.

The chain has TRBV6-6 and TRBJ2-7; TRBD1 matches 9 bases. The CDR3 has 14 amino acids. Trimming took 7 bases from V and 3 from J; bases not matched to a gene: 7. Germline V CDR1 and CDR2: MNHNY, SVGAGI (reference sequence). The chain's CDR3 is CASTRGQGGYEQYF. CDR3 nucleotide sequence: TGTGCCAGCACCAGGGGACAGGGAGGCTACGAGCAGTACTTC.

The chain has TRBV30 and TRBJ2-1, with 7 bases that match TRBD2. V dropped 1 base and J dropped 3; count of bases not matched to a gene: 3. The CDR3 covers 14 residues. Looked up from germline, CDR1 is GTSNPN and CDR2 is SVGIG (reference sequence). The CDR3 loop is CAWSASSGYNEQFF. The CDR3 DNA is TGTGCCTGGAGTGCCTCTAGCGGCTACAATGAGCAGTTCTTC.

A single count supports this clone. V and J are TRBV4-2 and TRBJ2-1; 9 bases match TRBD2. In germline, CDR1 is LGHNA, CDR2 YNFKEQ. V was pared by 0 bases and J by 0 bases, with 9 bases of the junction left unmatched. The CDR3 runs to 19 residues. CDR3 amino acids: CASSQDQRGASRSYNEQFF. The CDR3 DNA sequence: TGTGCCAGCAGCCAAGACCAGCGGGGGGCCAGCCGCTCCTACAATGAGCAGTTCTTC.

This clone turned up a few times. This sequence joins TRBV7-9 and TRBJ2-2, with D unclear. The CDR3 sequence is 13 residues long. The germline gives CDR1 SEHNR, CDR2 FQNEAQ (reference sequence). With 2 bases removed from V and 2 bases from J, the gap between germline ends came to 3 bases. The CDR3 DNA sequence: TGTGCCAGCAGCTTACCTAACACCGGGGAGCTGTTTTTT. Encoded protein: CASSLPNTGELFF.

The rearrangement links TRBV5-1 to TRBJ2-1, with 11 bases matching TRBD2. CDR1 is SGHRS and CDR2 is YFSETQ in the germline V gene. The CDR3 runs 15 residues. With V trimmed by 4 bases and J by 5 bases, 5 bases remained unmatched. The CDR3 is CASSPTSGTHNEQFF. The CDR3 DNA is TGCGCCAGCAGCCCGACTAGCGGGACCCACAATGAGCAGTTCTTC.

The genes are TRBV10-3 and TRBJ2-2; 8 bases align to TRBD1. The CDR3 totals 16 residues. The J segment lost 3 bases and the V segment lost 6 bases, leaving 9 bases of the junction unmatched. Germline CDR1 is ENHRY and CDR2 is SYGVKD. CDR3 region: CAISERPGQDTGELFF. The CDR3 DNA is TGTGCCATCAGCGAAAGACCGGGACAGGACACCGGGGAGCTGTTTTTT.

The chain couples TRBV12-5 to TRBJ2-1, with 16 nucleotides matching TRBD2. V lost 4 bases, J lost 0 bases, and 6 bases stayed unmatched. Germline V gives CDR1 LGHNT, CDR2 FRNRAP. The CDR3 has 19 residues. The CDR3 nucleotides read TGTGCTAGTGGTTCTGCGGGACTAGCGGGAGGGACCTCCTACAATGAGCAGTTCTTC. It yields the protein CASGSAGLAGGTSYNEQFF.

The V and J genes are TRBV6-5 and TRBJ1-4; 8 positions agree with TRBD1. This CDR3 is 14 amino acids long. J lost 8 bases, V lost 3 bases, and 5 bases had no gene match. Germline V gene sequence: CDR1 MNHEY, CDR2 SVGAGI. The CDR3 DNA follows: TGTGCCAGCAGTTATGGTACAGGGGGAGAAAAACTGTTTTTT. Translation gives CASSYGTGGEKLFF.

This clone appeared a single time. This sequence joins TRBV28 and TRBJ2-5; TRBD1 matches at 9 bases. Germline CDR1 is MDHEN and CDR2 is SYDVKM. The CDR3 runs 16 residues. V was clipped by 7 bases and J by 2 bases; unmatched bases: 11. In nucleotides, the CDR3 is TGTGCCAGCACCCCGGCCGGGACAGGGCGTCAAGAGACCCAGTACTTC. Residues: CASTPAGTGRQETQYF.

The rearrangement links TRBV5-1 to TRBJ2-1; maybe TRBD2 (6 bases). Trimming took 5 bases from V and 9 from J, leaving 12 bases between them. CDR3 size: 12 residues. Looked up from germline, CDR1 is SGHRS and CDR2 is YFSETQ. CDR3 sequence reads: CASSAGTGEQFF. CDR3 coding DNA: TGCGCCAGCAGTGCGGGGACGGGTGAGCAGTTCTTC.

The chain carries TRBV9 and TRBJ2-1; 7 nucleotides line up with TRBD2. CDR3 length equals 15 residues. The germline CDR1 and CDR2 sequences are SGDLS and YYNGEE. V was pared by 2 bases and J by 5 bases, with 7 bases of the junction left unmatched. The CDR3 loop is CASSVGGSTHNEQFF. CDR3 in DNA: TGTGCCAGCAGCGTGGGCGGGAGTACCCACAATGAGCAGTTCTTC. Full variable domain (rest looked up from reference TRBV9 and TRBJ2-1): DSGVTQTPKHLITATGQRVTLRCSPRSGDLSVYWYQQSLDQGLQFLIQYYNGEERAKGNILERFSAQQFPDLHSELNLSSLELGDSALYFCASSVGGSTHNEQFFGPGTRLTVL.

This clone has just a few counts. The chain combines TRBV2 with TRBJ2-7; 8 positions match TRBD2. Germline V gene sequence: CDR1 SNHLY, CDR2 FYNNEI. The length of the CDR3 is 12 residues. The J segment lost 11 bases and the V segment lost 6 bases, leaving 9 bases of the junction unmatched. CDR3 in amino acids: CASRPGLDPEYF. CDR3 nucleotides: TGTGCCAGCAGGCCGGGACTAGATCCAGAGTACTTC.

The V and J genes are TRBV6-1 and TRBJ2-1; D unresolved. The germline V gene encodes CDR1 MNHNS and CDR2 SASEGT. The CDR3 extends over 16 amino acids. The V gene lost 2 bases and the J gene lost 0 bases, with 11 bases spanning the gap. CDR3 sequence reads: CASSELRKSSYNEQFF. The CDR3 nucleotides are TGTGCCAGCAGTGAACTGCGGAAAAGCTCCTACAATGAGCAGTTCTTC.

The J gene is TRBJ1-2, the V gene TRBV19; 7 bases are shared with TRBD1. The CDR3 loop spans 15 amino acids. V shed 2 bases, J shed 2 bases, and the junction held 5 bases outside the gene matches. Germline CDR1 LNHDA, CDR2 SQIVND (reference sequence). CDR3 region: CASSITPGGNYGYTF. The CDR3, as DNA: TGTGCCAGTAGTATAACTCCAGGGGGAAACTATGGCTACACCTTC.

The gene calls are TRBV19 and TRBJ1-1, with no clear D. The CDR3 covers 12 residues. Germline loops: CDR1 LNHDA, CDR2 SQIVND (reference sequence). Trimming took off 4 bases at V and 4 bases at J, with 7 bases between the two ends. CDR3 loop: CASSTQSTEAFF. The CDR3 nucleotides read TGTGCCAGTAGTACCCAATCCACTGAAGCTTTCTTT.

The chain employs TRBV2 and TRBJ2-7; TRBD1 aligns across 7 bases. The CDR3 has 16 residues. In germline, CDR1 is SNHLY, CDR2 FYNNEI. After removal of 0 bases from V and 4 bases from J, the junction contained 9 bases not matched to a gene. This CDR3 reads CASSEAPRTGSYEQYF. The DNA of the CDR3 is TGTGCCAGCAGTGAAGCGCCCCGGACAGGATCATACGAGCAGTACTTC.

This clone was seen only a few times. This chain joins TRBV5-1 and TRBJ1-6; perhaps TRBD1 as D (6 bases). This CDR3 contains 13 residues. Germline-derived CDR1 and CDR2 are SGHRS and YFSETQ. V was trimmed by 2 bases and J by 9 bases, leaving 9 bases between them. In nucleotides, the CDR3 is TGCGCCAGCAGCTTTGGGGGCGGTTCACCCCTCCACTTT. As protein: CASSFGGGSPLHF.